This TCR beta chain appears in the sequencing data of a study of shared clonotypes between healthy human individuals. Profiled with immunoSEQ multiplex PCR; TCRdb holds only in-frame clones, not every one. The sample holds under 700,000 clones, roughly 96% seen once. Naive-designated CD8 cells lacked CD45RO, were positively enriched for CCR7, and omitted terminally differentiated effector memory CD45RA+ cells. The CDR3 totals 18 residues. Germline V CDR1 and CDR2: SGHNT, YYREEE (reference sequence). Germline trimming cut 4 bases from V and 7 bases from J; bases unmatched to any gene: 19. The rearrangement joins TRBV5-4 to TRBJ1-1; TRBD1 matches at 10 bases. The receptor comes from a woman aged 25 to 45 in good health. Sequencing was carried out using naive CD8+ T cells sorted from blood. The CDR3 protein is CASSTPGQGPDWTGEAFF. CDR3 bases: TGTGCCAGCAGCACCCCGGGACAGGGGCCGGATTGGACGGGTGAAGCTTTCTTT.